This passage covers 24 T cell receptor beta chains from one sample sequenced in a study of beta chain features in type 1 diabetes. The entirety of the isolated RNA underwent reverse transcription, so expressed TCRB transcripts were sequenced. The data were produced by immunoSEQ multiplex PCR, yet TCRdb's version contains in-frame clones alone and is incomplete. The sample has hundreds of thousands of clones; roughly 12% are singletons. The sequenced material came from naive CD4+ T cells from blood. The receptors shown here come from a man between 18 and 35 years old in good health.

This chain joins TRBV5-1 and TRBJ2-3; TRBD2 matches 7 bases. This CDR3 is built from 15 residues. V was pared by 0 bases and J by 1 base, with 2 bases of the junction left unmatched. Germline assignment: CDR1 SGHRS and CDR2 YFSETQ. The CDR3 nucleotides read TGCGCCAGCAGCTTGGAGCGGGGCGGCACAGATACGCAGTATTTT. It yields the protein CASSLERGGTDTQYF.

This clone was found a few times. V usage is TRBV12-5 and J usage is TRBJ2-5; TRBD1 matches 11 bases. This CDR3 contains 17 residues. The junction had 12 bases not matched to a gene; V was cut back by 5 bases and J by 4 bases. The V gene's germline CDR1 is LGHNT and CDR2 FRNRAP. In DNA, the CDR3 is TGTGCTAGTGGTCCGCGGACAGGGGGCGCCTTTCGAGAGACCCAGTACTTC. As protein: CASGPRTGGAFRETQYF.

This clone was recorded a few times. The chain combines TRBV5-1 with TRBJ2-3; 11 bases line up with TRBD2. The CDR3 sequence is 17 residues long. In germline, CDR1 is SGHRS, CDR2 YFSETQ. Losses at the gene ends were 3 bases for V and 2 bases for J; bases not matched to a gene: 8. The CDR3 sequence: CASSWGTSGENTDTQYF. The CDR3 DNA sequence: TGCGCCAGCAGCTGGGGGACTAGCGGAGAGAACACAGATACGCAGTATTTT.

Only a few counts were recorded for this clone. This rearrangement joins TRBV18 to TRBJ2-7; 9 positions match TRBD1. Trimming took 5 bases from V and 5 from J; bases not matched to a gene: 7. There are 14 residues in the CDR3. CDR1 is KGHSH, CDR2 LQKENI, per germline. CDR3 sequence: CASSATGTGNEQYF. CDR3 nucleotide sequence: TGTGCCAGCTCAGCAACCGGGACAGGGAACGAGCAGTACTTC.

This clone has only a few counts. The chain joins TRBV2 to TRBJ2-2, with D tentatively TRBD2 (6 bases). Germline V gives CDR1 SNHLY, CDR2 FYNNEI. The CDR3 runs 15 residues. The ends were cut back, 1 base at V and 3 bases at J, with 9 bases in the middle. The CDR3 sequence is CASSEGRGYTGELFF. CDR3 bases: TGTGCCAGCAGTGAAGGGCGGGGATACACCGGGGAGCTGTTTTTT.

CDR3 region: CASSPLTSGGPGTDTQYF. The CDR3 nucleotides are TGTGCCAGCAGCCCACTGACTAGCGGGGGGCCAGGCACAGATACGCAGTATTTT. The chain has TRBV4-2 and TRBJ2-3, with TRBD2 matching 13 bases. V dropped 4 bases and J dropped 1; count of bases not matched to a gene: 8. The CDR3 loop spans 18 amino acids. Germline V gene data show CDR1 as LGHNA and CDR2 as YNFKEQ.

This clone was detected a few times. This chain joins TRBV5-1 and TRBJ2-2, with D unresolved. Trimming pared 1 base from V and 6 bases from J, leaving 7 bases between. CDR3 length: 13 amino acids. Germline V gives CDR1 SGHRS, CDR2 YFSETQ. In nucleotides, the CDR3 is TGCGCCAGCAGCTTGATCGGGTCCGGGGAGCTGTTTTTT. This codes for CASSLIGSGELFF.

The chain carries TRBV9 and TRBJ2-1; the match to TRBD2 covers 9 bases. The CDR3 loop spans 14 amino acids. V lost 5 bases, J lost 8 bases, and 8 bases stayed unmatched. Germline-derived CDR1 and CDR2 are SGDLS and YYNGEE. Here the CDR3 reads CASREAGGNDEQFF. In DNA form, the CDR3 reads TGTGCCAGCAGGGAAGCGGGAGGAAACGATGAGCAGTTCTTC.

The table lists this clone with a few counts. The chain has TRBV4-1 and TRBJ1-2; no reliable D call. This CDR3 region has 13 residues. Deletions cut 0 bases from V and 7 bases from J, with 9 bases between. Germline V gene sequence: CDR1 MGHRA, CDR2 YSYEKL. The CDR3 DNA reads as TGCGCCAGCAGCCAAGATCACGACACTGGCTACACCTTC. Its translation is CASSQDHDTGYTF.

This clone has just a few counts. J is TRBJ1-2 and V is TRBV6-6; no clear D. Trimming took 0 bases from V and 2 from J, leaving 4 bases between them. Germline V gene data show CDR1 as MNHNY and CDR2 as SVGAGI (reference sequence). This CDR3 is 13 amino acids long. CDR3 nucleotides: TGTGCCAGCAGTTACTCGAGCAACTATGGCTACACCTTC. It is translated as CASSYSSNYGYTF.

This clone was seen more than once but under ten times. This chain uses TRBV7-9 with TRBJ2-1; 7 bases are shared with TRBD2. This CDR3 contains 13 residues. The germline V gene has CDR1 SEHNR and CDR2 FQNEAQ (reference sequence). Unmatched junction bases numbered 7, after V lost 5 bases and J lost 9 bases. The CDR3 DNA follows: TGTGCCAGCAGCCTGACTAGCCTCGGTGAGCAGTTCTTC. Protein: CASSLTSLGEQFF.

This clone was found a few times. The gene calls are TRBV9 and TRBJ2-7; 9 positions match TRBD2. Germline V gives CDR1 SGDLS, CDR2 YYNGEE. CDR3 length equals 16 residues. Germline trimming cut 4 bases from V and 2 bases from J; bases unmatched to any gene: 10. This CDR3 is CASSPQPGLAAYEQYF. In DNA, the CDR3 is TGTGCCAGCAGCCCCCAGCCGGGACTAGCAGCCTACGAGCAGTACTTC.

The V call is TRBV25-1, the J call TRBJ1-5, with 10 positions matching TRBD1. After removal of 4 bases from V and 6 bases from J, the junction contained 6 bases not matched to a gene. The germline V gene encodes CDR1 MGHDK and CDR2 SYGVNS. The CDR3 length is 15 residues. CDR3 nucleotide sequence: TGTGCCAGCAGTGCGACAGGGGGCGAGGGTCAGCCCCAGCATTTT. Translated, it gives CASSATGGEGQPQHF.

This clone came up a few times. The genes are TRBV30 and TRBJ2-7; 9 bases match TRBD1. This CDR3 contains 13 residues. Germline-derived CDR1 and CDR2 are GTSNPN and SVGIG (reference sequence). Trimming took 1 base from V and 4 from J; bases not matched to a gene: 2. CDR3 protein: CAWSGDRGYEQYF. In nucleotides, the CDR3 is TGTGCCTGGAGTGGTGACAGGGGGTACGAGCAGTACTTC.

On this clone itself: Other DNA sequences in the same sample also yield this CDR3. The gene calls are TRBV7-2 and TRBJ2-5, with 7 bases that match TRBD2. The CDR3 is 13 amino acids. Unmatched junction bases numbered 1, after V lost 2 bases and J lost 4 bases. In germline, CDR1 is SGHTA, CDR2 FQGNSA. The chain's CDR3 is CASSLTGGETQYF. The CDR3 bases are TGTGCCAGCAGCTTAACGGGGGGAGAGACCCAGTACTTC.

The chain has TRBV7-2 and TRBJ2-3; 10 positions agree with TRBD1. Germline V CDR1 and CDR2: SGHTA, FQGNSA. The CDR3 length is 15 residues. V gave up 5 bases and J gave up 6 bases; unmatched junction bases: 8. CDR3 DNA: TGTGCCAGCAGCGCCAGACAGGGGGCAGCCGATACGCAGTATTTT. Protein: CASSARQGAADTQYF.

This clone has more than one count but fewer than ten. V and J are TRBV30 and TRBJ2-7, with 9 bases aligning to TRBD1. After removal of 2 bases from V and 4 bases from J, the junction contained 6 bases not matched to a gene. The CDR3 is 14 amino acids. Germline V gene data show CDR1 as GTSNPN and CDR2 as SVGIG (reference sequence). Written as DNA, the CDR3 is TGTGCCTGGAGTTTAAACAGGGGGCCTTACGAGCAGTACTTC. As protein: CAWSLNRGPYEQYF.

The chain employs TRBV29-1 and TRBJ1-2; maybe TRBD1 (6 bases). The germline CDR1 and CDR2 sequences are SQVTM and ANQGSEA. Trimming shortened V by 4 bases and J by 0 bases, and 9 bases separated the two germline ends. This CDR3 has 13 amino acids. The CDR3 here is CSVGTVANYGYTF. CDR3 bases: TGCAGCGTTGGGACAGTAGCTAACTATGGCTACACCTTC.

The chain links TRBV5-1 to TRBJ2-5; D is ambiguous. Trimming removed 0 bases at V and 2 bases at J, with 8 bases between. The CDR3 is made up of 14 amino acids. The V gene's germline CDR1 is SGHRS and CDR2 YFSETQ. DNA of the CDR3: TGCGCCAGCAGCTTGGGAAGCGTTCAAGAGACCCAGTACTTC. Protein: CASSLGSVQETQYF.

The chain is built from TRBV4-2 and TRBJ1-4; TRBD1 aligns across 7 bases. Germline trimming cut 0 bases from V and 5 bases from J; bases unmatched to any gene: 6. This CDR3 contains 16 residues. The germline V gene encodes CDR1 LGHNA and CDR2 YNFKEQ. The chain's CDR3 is CASSQDRDSRNEKLFF. CDR3 bases: TGTGCCAGCAGCCAAGATCGGGACAGTCGAAATGAAAAACTGTTTTTT.

The genes are TRBV5-1 and TRBJ1-2; weak D call: TRBD1 (6 bases). CDR1 and CDR2 (germline): SGHRS, YFSETQ. The CDR3 contains 14 residues. V lost 0 bases, J lost 11 bases, and 17 bases lay in between. The CDR3 reads CASSLGTAIAGYTF. DNA of the CDR3: TGCGCCAGCAGCTTGGGGACAGCCATTGCAGGTTACACCTTC.

This chain links TRBV7-9 with TRBJ2-1, with 13 bases aligning to TRBD2. Trimming removed 0 bases from V and 9 bases from J; junction bases left unmatched: 2. CDR1 SEHNR and CDR2 FQNEAQ come from the germline V gene (reference sequence). CDR3 length: 15 amino acids. This chain's CDR3 is CASSLALAGGPEQFF. CDR3 DNA sequence: TGTGCCAGCAGCTTAGCACTAGCGGGGGGGCCTGAGCAGTTCTTC.

This sequence joins TRBV7-9 and TRBJ2-1; 9 bases agree with TRBD2. CDR3 size: 17 residues. Losses at the gene ends were 0 bases for V and 8 bases for J; bases not matched to a gene: 11. The germline gives CDR1 SEHNR, CDR2 FQNEAQ (reference sequence). This CDR3 is CASSLARGGGATDEQFF. The CDR3 DNA is TGTGCCAGCAGCTTAGCGCGTGGCGGGGGGGCTACGGATGAGCAGTTCTTC.

This clone has just a few counts. The chain carries TRBV14 and TRBJ2-1; 8 bases fit TRBD2. CDR3 length equals 14 residues. Losses at the gene ends were 8 bases for V and 7 bases for J; bases not matched to a gene: 10. Germline values: CDR1 SGHDN, CDR2 FVKESK. The CDR3: CASRKAGDGNEQFF. The CDR3 DNA reads TGTGCCAGCCGAAAAGCGGGGGATGGGAATGAGCAGTTCTTC.